This T cell receptor (beta chain) appears in the sequencing data of a study of T cells expressing NK-cell markers. With respect to this clonotype: Its target is unknown.

Study findings and constraints: Each of 6 or 7 donors carried dominant NKG2C+ clonotypes accounting for about 1.0-8% of CD8+ T cells.

The CDR3 is made up of 12 amino acids. CDR1 MNHEY and CDR2 SMNVEV come from the germline V gene (reference sequence). From its re-call of the 5' RACE reads, TCRdb lists each CDR3 protein once, without DNA. Its clone listing holds over 150,000 distinct CDR3 sequences. The source of this sequence is a woman aged 45-65 years in good health. This sequence joins TRBV27 and TRBJ2-7. What was sequenced was blood T cells: a sorted CD56 or NKG2C T cell subset, CD4+ or CD8+ T cells, or bulk PBMC T cells (not recorded which). CDR3 protein: CASSPSSYEQYF.